These 19 T cell receptor beta chains came from one sample sequenced in a study of identical twins. MiXCR, applied by TCRdb to the 5' RACE reads, yields one record per CDR3 protein. Among roughly 710,000 distinct CDR3 sequences, approximately 6% were seen once, and the ten largest hold about 2%. Material for sequencing was naive T cells sorted from blood. The source of these receptors is a man aged 18 to 30 in good health.

This clonotype has ten or more counts. The chain recombines TRBV20-1 with TRBJ2-3; TRBD2 matches 12 bases. This CDR3 has 16 residues. Germline CDR1 reads DFQATT; CDR2 reads SNEGSKA (reference sequence). V was clipped by 6 bases and J by 5 bases; unmatched bases: 12. The CDR3 reads CSARGLAGLRGDTQYF. The CDR3 nucleotides read TGCAGTGCCCGAGGACTAGCGGGGTTAAGGGGAGATACGCAGTATTTT.

This clonotype was seen more than once but under ten times. J is TRBJ2-7 and V is TRBV5-1; 7 bases match TRBD1. The CDR3 is made up of 13 amino acids. V lost 4 bases to trimming and J lost 5 bases; unmatched junction nucleotides: 6. Germline V gives CDR1 SGHRS, CDR2 YFSETQ. The CDR3 here is CASSEQGPHEQYF. CDR3 sequence (DNA): TGCGCCAGCAGCGAACAGGGGCCCCACGAGCAGTACTTC. The complete variable domain, with remaining parts taken from reference TRBV5-1 and TRBJ2-7, reads KAGVTQTPRYLIKTRGQQVTLSCSPISGHRSVSWYQQTPGQGLQFLFEYFSETQRNKGNFPGRFSGRQFSNSRSEMNVSTLELGDSALYLCASSEQGPHEQYFGPGTRLTVT.

This rearrangement joins TRBV7-6 to TRBJ2-5, with 7 bases aligning to TRBD2. The V gene's germline CDR1 is SGHVS and CDR2 FNYEAQ. The junction had 5 bases not matched to a gene; V was cut back by 3 bases and J by 1 base. This CDR3 contains 15 residues. The CDR3, as DNA: TGTGCCAGCAGCTTTTTGGGCGGGAGCCAAGAGACCCAGTACTTC. The encoded protein is CASSFLGGSQETQYF.

This clonotype was detected ten times or more. CDR3 nucleotide sequence: TGTGCCAGCAGCGTTCACGGGGGAGGCCCTGAAGAGACCCAGTACTTC. Amino acid sequence: CASSVHGGGPEETQYF. This chain links TRBV9 with TRBJ2-5, with TRBD2 as a possible D gene (6 bases). The CDR3 extends over 16 amino acids. The V gene's germline CDR1 is SGDLS and CDR2 YYNGEE. Trimming shortened V by 2 bases and J by 3 bases, and 17 bases separated the two germline ends.

Ten or more counts support this clonotype. J is TRBJ1-1 and V is TRBV6-5; the D gene is possibly TRBD1 (6 bases). Trimming stripped 3 bases from V and 2 bases from J, with 10 bases between. The CDR3 runs to 14 residues. Germline V gene lookup returns CDR1 MNHEY and CDR2 SVGAGI. CDR3 sequence: CASSYGGRNTEAFF. The CDR3 DNA reads as TGTGCCAGCAGTTATGGGGGGCGCAACACTGAAGCTTTCTTT.

This clonotype was found a few times. CDR3 DNA: TGTGCCAGCAGTTTAGTTAGTTATCAGCCCCAGCATTTT. Protein: CASSLVSYQPQHF. The gene calls are TRBV27 and TRBJ1-5; D gene uncertain. The germline CDR1 and CDR2 sequences are MNHEY and SMNVEV (reference sequence). This CDR3 region has 13 residues. V shed 2 bases and J shed 5 bases, with 7 bases lying between them.

This clonotype has ten or more counts. The J gene is TRBJ1-2, the V gene TRBV5-1; 7 bases line up with TRBD1. This CDR3 has 15 amino acids. The germline gives CDR1 SGHRS, CDR2 YFSETQ. V gave up 4 bases and J gave up 2 bases; unmatched junction bases: 8. The CDR3 bases are TGCGCCAGCAGCGATCGGACAGGTTCGAACTATGGCTACACCTTC. It yields the protein CASSDRTGSNYGYTF.

The sample holds many counts of this clonotype. The chain is built from TRBV20-1 and TRBJ2-5; tentatively, D is TRBD2 (6 bases). In germline, CDR1 is DFQATT, CDR2 SNEGSKA (reference sequence). Trimming cost V 6 bases and J 4 bases, with 18 bases left between them. This CDR3 has 14 residues. This chain's CDR3 is CSAIAGLARETQYF. The CDR3 DNA sequence: TGCAGTGCAATCGCGGGCCTAGCGAGAGAGACCCAGTACTTC.

There are a few counts of this clonotype. The chain recombines TRBV7-2 with TRBJ2-3; D gene unclear. The CDR3 length is 14 residues. CDR1 is SGHTA and CDR2 is FQGNSA in the germline V gene. Deletions cut 5 bases from V and 4 bases from J, with 13 bases between. The CDR3 DNA is TGTGCCAGCAGCCAAGGGTCCACCGCAGATACGCAGTATTTT. Protein sequence: CASSQGSTADTQYF. The full variable domain, with the rest looked up from reference TRBV7-2 and TRBJ2-3, is GAGVSQSPSNKVTEKGKDVELRCDPISGHTALYWYRQSLGQGLEFLIYFQGNSAPDKSGLPSDRFSAERTGGSVSTLTIQRTQQEDSAVYLCASSQGSTADTQYFGPGTRLTVL.

This clonotype was recorded at least ten times. CDR3 sequence (DNA): TGTGCCAGCGCCGTAGCGGGAGCCTACGAGCAGTACTTC. This encodes CASAVAGAYEQYF. This sequence joins TRBV27 and TRBJ2-7; 9 bases line up with TRBD2. Germline CDR1 is MNHEY and CDR2 is SMNVEV (reference sequence). The CDR3 has 13 amino acids. The V segment lost 8 bases and the J segment 2 bases; nucleotides outside the gene matches: 4.

This clonotype was observed many times. V gene TRBV12-3 or TRBV12-4 combines with J gene TRBJ2-5; D not certain. This CDR3 has 14 residues. Trimming took 7 bases from V and 7 from J, leaving 19 bases between them. In DNA form, the CDR3 reads TGTGCCAGCACCCGGGCGACCGACGGGTGGACCCAGTACTTC. Encoded protein: CASTRATDGWTQYF.

This clonotype was seen ten or more times. The rearrangement joins TRBV6-2 or TRBV6-3 to TRBJ1-2; the D gene is possibly TRBD1 (5 bases). Trimming left V 8 bases short and J 6 bases short, with 13 bases between. The CDR3 runs 12 residues. The V gene's germline CDR1 is MNHEY and CDR2 SVGEGT. CDR3 in DNA: TGTGCCAGCCGAGGGGCGGTGGATGGCTACACCTTC. Translating gives CASRGAVDGYTF.

This clonotype was picked up many times. The chain uses TRBV16 and TRBJ1-4; a weak D match, TRBD1 (5 bases). The CDR3 spans 15 residues. CDR1 is KGHSY and CDR2 is FQNENV in the germline V gene. V was pared by 1 base and J by 3 bases, with 9 bases between. CDR3 amino acids: CASSQFRDPNEKLFF. In DNA form, the CDR3 reads TGTGCCAGCAGCCAATTCAGGGACCCTAATGAAAAACTGTTTTTT. Combining the CDR3 with reference TRBV16 and TRBJ1-4 gives the whole variable domain GEEVAQTPKHLVRGEGQKAKLYCAPIKGHSYVFWYQQVLKNEFKFLISFQNENVFDETGMPKERFSAKCLPNSPCSLEIQATKLEDSAVYFCASSQFRDPNEKLFFGSGTQLSVL.

This clonotype was seen many times. The J gene is TRBJ2-7, the V gene TRBV27; no firm D call. Germline V gene lookup returns CDR1 MNHEY and CDR2 SMNVEV (reference sequence). Trimming removed 4 bases at V and 4 bases at J, with 8 bases between. The CDR3 extends over 12 amino acids. CDR3 bases: TGTGCCAGCAGTTCCCTGAGGTACGAGCAGTACTTC. This sequence encodes CASSSLRYEQYF.

This clonotype has only a few counts. This chain connects TRBV19 to TRBJ1-1, with 10 bases fitting TRBD1. Germline trimming cut 4 bases from V and 0 bases from J; bases unmatched to any gene: 5. The V gene's germline CDR1 is LNHDA and CDR2 SQIVND (reference sequence). The CDR3 sequence is 16 residues long. In DNA, the CDR3 is TGTGCCAGTAGTACTGACAGGGGGCTAATGAACACTGAAGCTTTCTTT. Protein: CASSTDRGLMNTEAFF. Supplemented by reference TRBV19 and TRBJ1-1, the full variable domain reads DGGITQSPKYLFRKEGQNVTLSCEQNLNHDAMYWYRQDPGQGLRLIYYSQIVNDFQKGDIAEGYSVSREKKESFPLTVTSAQKNPTAFYLCASSTDRGLMNTEAFFGQGTRLTVV.

This clonotype appeared many times. The chain is built from TRBV29-1 and TRBJ1-2; 7 positions match TRBD1. The germline CDR1 and CDR2 sequences are SQVTM and ANQGSEA. The CDR3 consists of 14 residues. Trimming at V came to 6 bases and at J to 4 bases, leaving 11 bases not matched to a gene. As DNA, the CDR3 is TGCAGCGTGGTTGACAGGGAGGGTGCCTATGGCTACACCTTC. Amino acid sequence: CSVVDREGAYGYTF.

This clonotype was seen only a few times. The V gene is TRBV7-2, the J gene TRBJ1-2, with TRBD1 identical over 7 bases. The CDR3 consists of 14 residues. CDR1 is SGHTA and CDR2 is FQGNSA in the germline V gene. J was trimmed by 4 bases and V by 5 bases; bases with no gene match: 7. The DNA for the CDR3 is TGTGCCAGCAGCGAACAGGGGCTGGTCTATGGCTACACCTTC. Translated, it gives CASSEQGLVYGYTF.

Many counts were recorded for this clonotype. The V and J genes are TRBV20-1 and TRBJ2-2; maybe TRBD1 (5 bases). CDR1 is DFQATT, CDR2 SNEGSKA, per germline (reference sequence). This CDR3 spans 13 amino acids. V gave up 0 bases and J gave up 6 bases, with 8 bases separating them. The CDR3 loop is CSARDRDAGELFF. CDR3 sequence (DNA): TGCAGTGCTAGAGACAGGGATGCCGGGGAGCTGTTTTTT.

This clonotype turned up a few times. The rearrangement joins TRBV11-2 to TRBJ2-4, with D possibly being TRBD2 (5 bases). This CDR3 has 12 residues. Trimming left V 1 base short and J 7 bases short, with 5 bases between. Germline CDR1 SGHAT, CDR2 FQNNGV. CDR3 DNA: TGTGCCAGCAGCTTAGGGGAGAACATTCAGTACTTC. Its protein product is CASSLGENIQYF.